These 7 T cell receptor beta chains were sequenced from one sample in a study of shared clonotypes between healthy human individuals. Assay: immunoSEQ multiplex PCR; the TCRdb copy retains only in-frame clones and omits some. The table has hundreds of thousands of clones, 73% seen once; the top ten hold around 1.8%. Sequencing was carried out using memory CD4+ T cells sorted from blood. As for subset: CD45RA-negative fraction. All receptors come from a woman between 25 and 40 years old in good health.

The V call is TRBV27, the J call TRBJ2-3; D unclear. The CDR3 spans 16 residues. Germline V gives CDR1 MNHEY, CDR2 SMNVEV (reference sequence). The V end was cut by 6 bases, the J end by 0 bases, with 16 bases between. CDR3 residues: CASRLDRRSSTDTQYF. The CDR3 region has the DNA TGTGCCAGCAGGCTTGATCGACGTTCTAGCACAGATACGCAGTATTTT.

The genes are TRBV21-1 and TRBJ2-1; TRBD2, the D gene given by the table, was not confirmed from the DNA. TRBV21-1 is assigned pseudogene status. This CDR3 is 11 amino acids long. The CDR3 DNA reads TGTGCCATCGGAGGAGGCGGGGAGCAGTTCTTC. It is translated as CAIGGGGEQFF.

This clone was counted only a few times. This chain uses TRBV13 with TRBJ1-5, with D possibly TRBD1 on 5 matching bases. Trimming removed 2 bases from V and 4 bases from J, with 15 bases in between. The CDR3 has 16 residues. Germline lookup yields CDR1 PRHDT and CDR2 FYEKMQ (reference sequence). Here the CDR3 reads CASSLCPGTENQPQHF. The CDR3 bases are TGTGCCAGCAGCTTATGCCCTGGGACGGAAAATCAGCCCCAGCATTTT.

This chain joins TRBV20-1 and TRBJ2-3; possible D gene TRBD1, 5 bases. V lost 6 bases and J 7 bases, leaving 11 bases between the germline ends. Per germline, CDR1 DFQATT and CDR2 SNEGSKA (reference sequence). The CDR3 runs to 11 residues. The CDR3, as DNA: TGCAGTGCCCAGGACACCCATACGCAGTATTTT. It encodes CSAQDTHTQYF.

The rearrangement joins TRBV5-1 to TRBJ2-5, with TRBD2 identical over 8 bases. Unmatched junction bases numbered 8, after V lost 5 bases and J lost 5 bases. This CDR3 has 14 amino acids. Germline V gene data show CDR1 as SGHRS and CDR2 as YFSETQ. The CDR3 here is CASSVSGRAETQYF. For the CDR3, the DNA is TGCGCCAGCAGTGTAAGCGGGAGAGCCGAGACCCAGTACTTC.

As for this clone: A junction boundary mismatches the germline segment, possibly from a read error. The chain combines TRBV30 with TRBJ1-2; tentatively, D is TRBD1 (5 bases). Germline values: CDR1 GTSNPN, CDR2 SVGIG (reference sequence). The CDR3 loop spans 10 amino acids. CDR3 sequence: CAWSGGRVGF. The CDR3, as DNA: TGTGCCTGGAGCGGGGGGAGAGTCGGATTC.

The chain links TRBV7-9 to TRBJ1-1; tentatively, D is TRBD1 (5 bases). Trimming shortened V by 7 bases and J by 5 bases, and 14 bases separated the two germline ends. CDR3 length: 13 amino acids. The germline V gene has CDR1 SEHNR and CDR2 FQNEAQ (reference sequence). This CDR3 reads CASNFGGGTEAFF. The CDR3 coding sequence is TGTGCCAGCAACTTCGGGGGAGGTACTGAAGCTTTCTTT.